The entry below describes one TCR beta chain. Both 60 Vbeta primers and 13 Jbeta primers went into the PCR. The data were produced by immunoSEQ multiplex PCR, yet TCRdb's version contains in-frame clones alone and is incomplete. Of fewer than 150,000 clones listed, approximately 80% are singletons. This sample was taken from a study of cytomegalovirus exposure and HLA in healthy donors. Study as a whole: Unique TCRs from HLA-typed donors, roughly 87 million of them, were held in an early data release.

All the people who gave samples were healthy bone marrow donors. When sampled, the donors appeared nominally healthy, though they likely had unrecorded immune exposures. This sequence originates from a man aged 18 to 30 in good health and CMV-seronegative. The sample taken for sequencing was PBMCs.

This chain's CDR3 is CASSQDLAGTNEKLFF. The CDR3 coding sequence is TGTGCCAGCAGCCAAGATCTTGCAGGGACTAATGAAAAACTGTTTTTT. V gene TRBV14 combines with J gene TRBJ1-4; D possibly corresponds to TRBD1 (5 bases). The CDR3 runs to 16 residues. From germline, CDR1 is SGHDN and CDR2 FVKESK. Trimming took 0 bases from V and 2 from J, leaving 10 bases between them. The full variable domain, rest sourced from reference TRBV14 and TRBJ1-4, is EAGVTQFPSHSVIEKGQTVTLRCDPISGHDNLYWYRRVMGKEIKFLLHFVKESKQDESGMPNNRFLAERTGGTYSTLKVQPAELEDSGVYFCASSQDLAGTNEKLFFGSGTQLSVL.